This is a list of T cell receptor beta chains from one sample in a study of response to subunit inactivated influenza vaccine. A single record per CDR3 protein comes from TCRdb applying MiXCR to the RT-PCR reads. The sample contains more than 700,000 distinct CDR3 sequences, over 20% of which appear only once. Sequencing used PBMCs from blood, obtained about 5 days after vaccination. The receptors were gathered from a man between 45 and 60 years old who received an inactivated influenza vaccine. Both conserved end residues are part of each CDR3. D genes are given only for firm matches. Where a row states a size, it is once, few, many or the class of an expanded clone; other rows omit it.

V gene,clone size,D gene,J gene,CDR3 protein,CDR3 DNA
TRBV27,few,.,TRBJ1-1,CASSFVRRNTEAFF,TGTGCCAGCAGTTTCGTACGACGGAACACTGAAGCTTTCTTT
TRBV4-3,.,TRBD2,TRBJ2-2,CASSQVLISGGLVGELFF,TGCGCCAGCAGCCAAGTCCTTATTAGCGGGGGGTTGGTCGGGGAGCTGTTTTTT
TRBV25-1,.,.,TRBJ2-2,CASTGRQAENTGELFF,TGTGCCAGCACAGGGCGACAGGCAGAGAACACCGGGGAGCTGTTTTTT
TRBV29-1,few,.,TRBJ2-2,CSVGWSTGELFF,TGCAGCGTTGGTTGGAGCACCGGGGAGCTGTTTTTT
TRBV20-1,few,.,TRBJ1-5,CSASRGTQQPQHF,TGCAGTGCTAGTAGGGGGACACAGCAGCCCCAGCATTTT
TRBV29-1,many,.,TRBJ2-1,CSVAEGLQEQFF,TGCAGCGTTGCTGAGGGGCTTCAAGAGCAGTTCTTC
TRBV20-1,few,.,TRBJ1-6,CSARTGQNNSPLHF,TGCAGTGCTAGGACGGGGCAGAACAATTCACCCCTCCACTTT
TRBV6-2/TRBV6-3,few,TRBD1,TRBJ2-5,CASRTGWVGETQYF,TGTGCCAGCAGGACAGGGTGGGTCGGTGAGACCCAGTACTTC
TRBV27,.,TRBD2,TRBJ2-7,CASSIGRAYEQYF,TGTGCCAGCAGTATCGGGAGGGCCTACGAGCAGTACTTC
TRBV6-1,few,.,TRBJ1-2,CASISVNYGYTF,TGTGCCAGCATTTCGGTGAACTATGGCTACACCTTC
TRBV13,.,.,TRBJ2-4,CASSLRTGKDAKNIQYF,TGTGCCAGCAGCTTGAGAACAGGGAAGGACGCCAAAAACATTCAGTACTTC
TRBV6-1,once,.,TRBJ2-2,CASGLGYTGELFF,TGTGCCAGCGGGTTGGGGTACACCGGGGAGCTGTTTTTT
TRBV20-1,few,.,TRBJ2-3,CSARAAVTDTQYF,TGCAGTGCTAGGGCAGCTGTTACAGATACGCAGTATTTT
TRBV5-1,.,.,TRBJ2-1,CASSLEAGSAYNEQFF,TGCGCCAGCAGCTTGGAGGCGGGGTCAGCATACAATGAGCAGTTCTTC
TRBV20-1,few,.,TRBJ2-5,CSAGGRGLVETQYF,TGCAGTGCTGGTGGGAGGGGGCTGGTAGAGACCCAGTACTTC
TRBV27,few,.,TRBJ1-2,CASSPAGTSGYTF,TGTGCCAGCAGTCCCGCCGGGACATCGGGCTACACCTTC
TRBV6-5,.,.,TRBJ2-1,CASSFSGSNNEQFF,TGTGCCAGCAGTTTCAGCGGGTCCAACAATGAGCAGTTCTTC
TRBV7-9,many,.,TRBJ2-1,CASSLTQNLPLHEQFF,TGTGCCAGCAGCTTAACTCAGAACCTACCTCTTCATGAGCAGTTCTTC
TRBV28,.,.,TRBJ1-5,CASSSSAAGSYNQPQHF,TGTGCCAGCAGTTCCTCGGCCGCCGGGAGCTACAATCAGCCCCAGCATTTT
TRBV20-1,.,TRBD1,TRBJ2-7,CSADRGTLYEQYF,TGCAGTGCCGACAGGGGTACTCTCTACGAGCAGTACTTC
TRBV6-2/TRBV6-3,.,TRBD1,TRBJ1-2,CASSIRQGDGYTF,TGTGCCAGCAGCATTAGACAGGGAGATGGCTACACCTTC
TRBV11-2,.,TRBD1,TRBJ1-6,CASSSLNRDRGLSPLHF,TGTGCCAGCAGCTCGCTAAACCGGGACAGGGGGCTGTCACCCCTCCACTTT